This T cell receptor beta chain was captured by sequencing in a study of cytomegalovirus exposure and HLA in healthy donors. This clone appeared a few times. Antigen: not known. Germline-derived CDR1 and CDR2 are KGHSH and LQKENI. The CDR3 is 14 residues long. V lost 3 bases, J lost 4 bases, and 1 base stayed unmatched. TCRdb keeps only in-frame clones here, not all; method: immunoSEQ multiplex PCR. The sample has 150,000 to 200,000 clones; 80% to 85% are singletons. Overall study findings and caveats: Generally TCR sequences proved uncommon, though certain public TCRs appeared in numerous donors.

The chain is built from TRBV18 and TRBJ1-5; 9 bases align to TRBD1. Sequencing was carried out using PBMCs. The sequence was collected from a man aged 30 to 39 in good health and CMV-seropositive. CDR3 bases: TGTGCCAGCTCACCCGGGACAGGGAATCAGCCCCAGCATTTT. Translating gives CASSPGTGNQPQHF.